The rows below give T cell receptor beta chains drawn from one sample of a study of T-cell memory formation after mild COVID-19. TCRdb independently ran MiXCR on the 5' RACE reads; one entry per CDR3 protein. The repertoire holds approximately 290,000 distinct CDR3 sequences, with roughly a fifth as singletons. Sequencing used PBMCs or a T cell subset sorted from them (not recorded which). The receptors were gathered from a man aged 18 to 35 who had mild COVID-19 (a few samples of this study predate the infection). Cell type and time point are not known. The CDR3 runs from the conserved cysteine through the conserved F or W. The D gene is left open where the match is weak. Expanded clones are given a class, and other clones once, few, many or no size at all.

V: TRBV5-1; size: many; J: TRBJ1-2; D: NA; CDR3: CASSPAANYGYTF; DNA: TGCGCCAGCAGCCCGGCGGCCAACTATGGCTACACCTTC
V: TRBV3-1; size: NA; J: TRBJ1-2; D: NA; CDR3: CASKPTGRYGYTF; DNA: TGTGCCAGCAAGCCAACAGGCCGCTATGGCTACACCTTC
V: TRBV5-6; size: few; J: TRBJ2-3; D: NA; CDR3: CASSDRRYTQYF; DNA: TGTGCCAGCAGCGATCGGAGGTATACGCAGTATTTT
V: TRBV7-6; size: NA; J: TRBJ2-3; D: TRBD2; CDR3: CASSSQAGGGTDTQYF; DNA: TGTGCCAGCAGCTCCCAAGCGGGGGGGGGCACAGATACGCAGTATTTT
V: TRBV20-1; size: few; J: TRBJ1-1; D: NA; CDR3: CSATNRVNTEAFF; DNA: TGCAGTGCCACGAACAGGGTGAACACTGAAGCTTTCTTT
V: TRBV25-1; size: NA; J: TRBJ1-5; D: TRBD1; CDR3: CASSRTGDNQPQHF; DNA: TGTGCCAGCAGTAGGACAGGGGACAATCAGCCCCAGCATTTT
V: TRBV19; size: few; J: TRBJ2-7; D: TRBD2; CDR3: CASSIGLGGETYEQYF; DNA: TGTGCCAGTAGTATCGGGCTCGGGGGGGAGACCTACGAGCAGTACTTC
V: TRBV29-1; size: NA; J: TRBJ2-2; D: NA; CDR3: CSVGTATGELFF; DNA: TGCAGCGTTGGAACGGCCACCGGGGAGCTGTTTTTT
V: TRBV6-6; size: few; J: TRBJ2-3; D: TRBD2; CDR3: CATGGAPTDTQYF; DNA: TGTGCCACGGGGGGGGCGCCCACAGATACGCAGTATTTT
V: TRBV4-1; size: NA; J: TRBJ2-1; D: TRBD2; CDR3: CASSQDQLAGARDEQFF; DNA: TGCGCCAGCAGCCAAGATCAATTAGCGGGGGCCCGCGATGAGCAGTTCTTC
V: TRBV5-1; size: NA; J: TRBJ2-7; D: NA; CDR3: CASSWEIGDGSYEQYF; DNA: TGCGCCAGCAGCTGGGAAATCGGGGACGGCTCCTACGAGCAGTACTTC
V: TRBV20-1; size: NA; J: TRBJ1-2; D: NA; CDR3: CSASGTNYGYTF; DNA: TGCAGTGCCAGCGGTACGAACTATGGCTACACCTTC
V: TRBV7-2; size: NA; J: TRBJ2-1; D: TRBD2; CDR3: CASSPGLAGGWSFF; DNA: TGTGCCAGCAGCCCGGGACTAGCGGGGGGATGGTCGTTCTTC
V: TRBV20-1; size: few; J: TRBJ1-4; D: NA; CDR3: CSARASQTNEKLFF; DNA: TGCAGTGCCAGGGCTTCACAGACTAATGAAAAACTGTTTTTT
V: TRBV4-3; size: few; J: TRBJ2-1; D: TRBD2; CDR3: CASSPSLAGGNEQFF; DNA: TGCGCCAGCAGCCCTTCACTAGCGGGCGGGAATGAGCAGTTCTTC
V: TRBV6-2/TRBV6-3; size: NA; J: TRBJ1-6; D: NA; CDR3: CASSYFPGGSPLHF; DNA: TGTGCCAGCAGTTACTTCCCCGGGGGATCACCCCTCCACTTT
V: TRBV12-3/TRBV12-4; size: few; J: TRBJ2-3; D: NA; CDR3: CASSRDIADTQYF; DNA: TGTGCCAGCAGTCGGGACATCGCAGATACGCAGTATTTT